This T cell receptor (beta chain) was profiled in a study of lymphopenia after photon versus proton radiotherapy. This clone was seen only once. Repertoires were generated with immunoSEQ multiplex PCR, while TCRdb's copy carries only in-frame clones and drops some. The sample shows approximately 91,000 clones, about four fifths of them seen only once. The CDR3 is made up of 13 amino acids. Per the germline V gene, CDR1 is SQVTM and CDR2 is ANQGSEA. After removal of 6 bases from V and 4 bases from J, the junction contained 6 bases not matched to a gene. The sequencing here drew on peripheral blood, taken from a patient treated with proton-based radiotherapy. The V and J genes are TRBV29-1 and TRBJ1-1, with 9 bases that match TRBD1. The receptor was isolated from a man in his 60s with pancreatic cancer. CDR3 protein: CSVGDRVGTEAFF. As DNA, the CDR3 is TGCAGCGTGGGGGACAGGGTAGGCACTGAAGCTTTCTTT.